This T cell receptor (beta chain) was recorded in a study of blood T cell repertoires in COVID-19. The wider study: The United States, Italy and Spain were the sources of the acute and convalescent COVID-19 samples.

Some clones are missing from TCRdb's copy, which holds only in-frame ones; the method was immunoSEQ multiplex PCR. Altogether about 120,000 clones are present, 70% to 90% being singletons, with the ten largest covering roughly 2.4%. V lost 5 bases, J lost 1 base, and 9 bases lay in between. The CDR3 runs to 13 residues. This receptor was identified in a man aged 30-40 years with acute or convalescent COVID-19. The J gene is TRBJ2-7, the V gene TRBV12-3 or TRBV12-4; D perhaps matches TRBD1 (6 bases). The sample consisted of peripheral blood. The CDR3 region is CASSAGVSYEQYF. The CDR3 bases are TGTGCCAGCAGTGCAGGGGTTTCCTACGAGCAGTACTTC.